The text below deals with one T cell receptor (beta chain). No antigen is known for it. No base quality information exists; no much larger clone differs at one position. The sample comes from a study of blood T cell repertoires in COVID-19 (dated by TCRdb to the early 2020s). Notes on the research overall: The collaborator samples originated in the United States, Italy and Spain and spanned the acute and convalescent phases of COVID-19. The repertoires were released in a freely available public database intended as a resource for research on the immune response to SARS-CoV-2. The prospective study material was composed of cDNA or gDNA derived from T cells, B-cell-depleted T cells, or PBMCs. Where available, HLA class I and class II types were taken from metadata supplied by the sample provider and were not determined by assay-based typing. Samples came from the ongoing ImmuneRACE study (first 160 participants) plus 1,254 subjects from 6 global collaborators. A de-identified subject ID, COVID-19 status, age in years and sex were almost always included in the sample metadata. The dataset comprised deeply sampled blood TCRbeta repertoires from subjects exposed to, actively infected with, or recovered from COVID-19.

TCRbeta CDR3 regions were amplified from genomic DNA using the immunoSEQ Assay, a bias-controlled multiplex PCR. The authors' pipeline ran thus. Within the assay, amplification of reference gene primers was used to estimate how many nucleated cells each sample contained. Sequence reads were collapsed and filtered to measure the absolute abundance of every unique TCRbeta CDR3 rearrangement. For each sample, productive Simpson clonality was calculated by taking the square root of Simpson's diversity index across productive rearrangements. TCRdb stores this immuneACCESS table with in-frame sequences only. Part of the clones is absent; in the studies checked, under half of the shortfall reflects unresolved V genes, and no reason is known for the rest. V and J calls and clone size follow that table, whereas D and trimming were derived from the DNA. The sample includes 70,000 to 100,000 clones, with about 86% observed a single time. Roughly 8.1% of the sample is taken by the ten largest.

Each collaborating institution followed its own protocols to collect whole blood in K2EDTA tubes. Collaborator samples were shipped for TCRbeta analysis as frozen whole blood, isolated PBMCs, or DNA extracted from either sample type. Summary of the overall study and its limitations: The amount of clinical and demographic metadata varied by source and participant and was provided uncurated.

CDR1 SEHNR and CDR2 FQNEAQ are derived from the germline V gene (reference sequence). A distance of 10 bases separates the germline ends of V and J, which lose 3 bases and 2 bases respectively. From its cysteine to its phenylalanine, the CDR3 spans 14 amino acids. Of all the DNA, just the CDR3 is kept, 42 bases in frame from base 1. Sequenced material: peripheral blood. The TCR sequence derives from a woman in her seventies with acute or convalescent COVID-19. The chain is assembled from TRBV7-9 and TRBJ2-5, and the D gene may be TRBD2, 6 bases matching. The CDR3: CASSFGGKQETQYF. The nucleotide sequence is TGTGCCAGCAGCTTCGGCGGGAAGCAAGAGACCCAGTACTTC.